This is a list of T cell receptor beta chains from one sample in a study of T cells after yellow fever vaccination. TCRdb re-analysed the 5' RACE reads in MiXCR, keeping a single row per CDR3 protein. Of tens of thousands of distinct CDR3 sequences in the sample, approximately 6.1% are singletons; the top ten hold roughly 35%. The sample in question was CD8+ T cells sorted from PBMCs, obtained about 49 days after the first yellow fever vaccination. The receptors come from a man between 18 and 35 years old who received the YFV17D yellow fever vaccine. CDR3s include the opening cysteine and the closing phenylalanine or tryptophan. The order of the fields is D gene, J gene, clone size, V gene, CDR3 DNA, CDR3 protein. The D gene is left open where the match is weak. Size values are once, few and many counts, or a class for expanded clones, and some rows have none.

>NA|TRBJ2-3|few|TRBV20-1
TGCAGTGCTAGTTTGACAGATACGCAGTATTTT
CSASLTDTQYF
>NA|TRBJ2-1|many|TRBV4-1
TGCGCCAGCAGCTCCGCCCCACCCCCGGGCTCCTACAATGAGCAGTTCTTC
CASSSAPPPGSYNEQFF
>NA|TRBJ1-1|NA|TRBV29-1
TGCAGCGCCACCACAGGGAGACTGAACACTGAAGCTTTCTTT
CSATTGRLNTEAFF
>NA|TRBJ1-4|few|TRBV25-1
TGTGCCAGCAGCGGTGAAAAACTGTTTTTT
CASSGEKLFF
>NA|TRBJ2-1|NA|TRBV7-3
TGTGCCAGCAGCTTGACGGGACGACACAATGAGCAGTTCTTC
CASSLTGRHNEQFF
>NA|TRBJ2-1|few|TRBV7-2
TGTGCCAGCAGCTCCCGAACAGGGACCTACAATGAGCAGTTCTTC
CASSSRTGTYNEQFF
>NA|TRBJ2-5|many|TRBV12-3/TRBV12-4
TGTGCCAGCAGTTCGACAGGGAGGGAGGAGACCCAGTACTTC
CASSSTGREETQYF
>NA|TRBJ1-5|NA|TRBV2
TGTGCCAGCAGTGATGCAGGGCTTGATCGCAATCAGCCCCAGCATTTT
CASSDAGLDRNQPQHF
>TRBD2|TRBJ2-3|many|TRBV2
TGTGCCGGGGATCCCGGGACTAGCGCAGATACGCAGTATTTT
CAGDPGTSADTQYF
>NA|TRBJ1-1|many|TRBV6-5
TGTGCCAGCAGTTACTCTCAGGACACTGAAGCTTTCTTT
CASSYSQDTEAFF
>TRBD2|TRBJ2-3|NA|TRBV20-1
TGCAGTGCTCCCCTAACTAGCGGGGCTAGCACAGATACGCAGTATTTT
CSAPLTSGASTDTQYF
>NA|TRBJ1-2|medium-sized|TRBV4-1
TGCGCCAGCAGCCAAGTAAGGACGGGTTATGGCTACACCTTC
CASSQVRTGYGYTF
>NA|TRBJ2-2|NA|TRBV4-3
TGCGCCAGCAGCCAAGAAGTTATCACCGGGGAGCTGTTTTTT
CASSQEVITGELFF
>TRBD2|TRBJ2-7|many|TRBV7-2
TGTGCCAGCAGCCCAGTGACTAGCGGGTCCTACGAGCAGTACTTC
CASSPVTSGSYEQYF
>NA|TRBJ1-2|NA|TRBV25-1
TGTGCCAGCAGTGAGGAGGGTCTAGGTGGCTACACCTTC
CASSEEGLGGYTF
>NA|TRBJ2-2|NA|TRBV4-1
TGCGCCAGCAGCCACTCTAGTACCACCGGGGAGCTGTTTTTT
CASSHSSTTGELFF
>NA|TRBJ1-2|many|TRBV12-3/TRBV12-4
TGTGCCAGCAGTTTACGGACGGGAGAACATGGCTACACCTTC
CASSLRTGEHGYTF
>TRBD2|TRBJ2-3|many|TRBV11-2
TGTGCCAGCAGCGCGGGGGGACTCACAGATACGCAGTATTTT
CASSAGGLTDTQYF
>NA|TRBJ2-7|many|TRBV29-1
TGCAGCGTTGGGGACGGCCTTTCCTACGAGCAGTACTTC
CSVGDGLSYEQYF
>NA|TRBJ1-2|many|TRBV20-1
TGCAGTGCTATGGGAGAGATGGGCTATGGCTACACCTTC
CSAMGEMGYGYTF
>TRBD1|TRBJ2-7|few|TRBV14
TGTGCCAGCAGCGAAGGGACAGCCTACGAGCAGTACTTC
CASSEGTAYEQYF
>NA|TRBJ2-5|few|TRBV29-1
TGCAGCACCCAAAGGGGGGCGGAAGAGACCCAGTACTTC
CSTQRGAEETQYF
>TRBD1|TRBJ2-7|many|TRBV29-1
TGCAGCGTTATAGGGACAGGGGTCTACGAGCAGTACTTC
CSVIGTGVYEQYF
>NA|TRBJ2-5|NA|TRBV12-3/TRBV12-4
TGTGCCAGCAGTCGTCGACACCTACAAGAGACCCAGTACTTC
CASSRRHLQETQYF
>NA|TRBJ2-3|many|TRBV12-3/TRBV12-4
TGTGCCAGCAGTTACCTATTAGGGCTGGATACGCAGTATTTT
CASSYLLGLDTQYF
>NA|TRBJ2-5|many|TRBV7-9
TGTGCCAGCAGCTATACTCGGCAGGGTCAAGAGACCCAGTACTTC
CASSYTRQGQETQYF
>NA|TRBJ2-1|medium-sized|TRBV20-1
TGCAGTGCTAGAGATTTGACCACCTCCTACAATGAGCAGTTCTTC
CSARDLTTSYNEQFF
>TRBD1|TRBJ2-3|many|TRBV5-1
TGCGCCAGCAGCTTGGCTTTAGCAGGGGGATTAACTAGCACAGATACGCAGTATTTT
CASSLALAGGLTSTDTQYF
>NA|TRBJ2-1|many|TRBV6-5
TGTGCCAGCAGTTACTTTATGGAGGACAATGAGCAGTTCTTC
CASSYFMEDNEQFF
>TRBD1|TRBJ1-1|NA|TRBV6-5
TGTGCCAGCAGTAGGACAGGGGCCACTGAAGCTTTCTTT
CASSRTGATEAFF
>NA|TRBJ1-2|few|TRBV20-1
TGCAGTGCTAGAGATGGGGTTGGCTACACCTTC
CSARDGVGYTF
>NA|TRBJ2-1|many|TRBV6-2/TRBV6-3
TGTGCCAGCAGAAGACTGGCCAGCTTTTACAATGAGCAGTTCTTC
CASRRLASFYNEQFF
>NA|TRBJ2-4|many|TRBV12-3/TRBV12-4
TGTGCCAGCAGGCCCCTCGACAGGCTAGCCAAAAACATTCAGTACTTC
CASRPLDRLAKNIQYF
>TRBD1|TRBJ2-7|many|TRBV7-9
TGTGCCAGCAGCTTTCCGGGACAGGGACGCTACGAGCAGTACTTC
CASSFPGQGRYEQYF
>NA|TRBJ2-4|NA|TRBV11-2
TGTGCCAGCAGCTTCGGGGAGTATGGCCCCGGGAACATTCAGTACTTC
CASSFGEYGPGNIQYF
>NA|TRBJ1-2|many|TRBV28
TGTGCCAGCAGTCCATCGGTGGGTGGTTGGGGCTACACCTTC
CASSPSVGGWGYTF
>NA|TRBJ2-7|many|TRBV6-6
TGTGCCAGCAGCGACACGAGCTCCTACGAGCAGTACTTC
CASSDTSSYEQYF
>NA|TRBJ1-1|many|TRBV12-3/TRBV12-4
TGTGCCAGCAGTCCCAGAAGGGAGATTGAAGCTTTCTTT
CASSPRREIEAFF
>TRBD2|TRBJ2-1|few|TRBV7-9
TGTGCCAGCAGCTTATTAACTAGCGGGGGATACAATGAGCAGTTCTTC
CASSLLTSGGYNEQFF
>NA|TRBJ2-7|many|TRBV2
TGTGCCAGCACCTCCGGGGGTCCCTACGAGCAGTACTTC
CASTSGGPYEQYF
>NA|TRBJ2-1|many|TRBV4-3
TGCGCCAGCAGCCAAGATTATCACGCTACCAATGAGCAGTTCTTC
CASSQDYHATNEQFF
>NA|TRBJ2-1|many|TRBV6-5
TGTGCCAGCAGTTACTCCCAGGGAGGGGGGGACTACAATGAGCAGTTCTTC
CASSYSQGGGDYNEQFF
>TRBD1|TRBJ1-5|many|TRBV9
TGTGCCAGCAGCGCAGGACAGGGGATTCCCCAGCATTTT
CASSAGQGIPQHF